The sequence of this T cell receptor (beta chain) was determined in a study of blood T cell repertoires in COVID-19. Study summary: In each case, the material was cDNA or gDNA derived from T cells, B-cell-depleted T cells, or PBMCs.

Using immunoSEQ multiplex PCR, the repertoire was profiled, and TCRdb retains in-frame clones only, with some absent. Of over 200,000 clones in the sample, approximately 91% are singletons; the top ten hold roughly 0.8%. The CDR3 has 15 amino acids. CDR1 LGHNA and CDR2 YNFKEQ come from the germline V gene. Trimming took 0 bases from V and 3 from J, leaving 9 bases between them. The sequence was obtained from a young woman with acute or convalescent COVID-19. This chain connects TRBV4-2 to TRBJ1-5; D remains ambiguous. Sequencing used peripheral blood. The CDR3 nucleotides read TGTGCCAGCAGCCAAGACAGGTCCTTCAATCAGCCCCAGCATTTT. Its protein is CASSQDRSFNQPQHF.